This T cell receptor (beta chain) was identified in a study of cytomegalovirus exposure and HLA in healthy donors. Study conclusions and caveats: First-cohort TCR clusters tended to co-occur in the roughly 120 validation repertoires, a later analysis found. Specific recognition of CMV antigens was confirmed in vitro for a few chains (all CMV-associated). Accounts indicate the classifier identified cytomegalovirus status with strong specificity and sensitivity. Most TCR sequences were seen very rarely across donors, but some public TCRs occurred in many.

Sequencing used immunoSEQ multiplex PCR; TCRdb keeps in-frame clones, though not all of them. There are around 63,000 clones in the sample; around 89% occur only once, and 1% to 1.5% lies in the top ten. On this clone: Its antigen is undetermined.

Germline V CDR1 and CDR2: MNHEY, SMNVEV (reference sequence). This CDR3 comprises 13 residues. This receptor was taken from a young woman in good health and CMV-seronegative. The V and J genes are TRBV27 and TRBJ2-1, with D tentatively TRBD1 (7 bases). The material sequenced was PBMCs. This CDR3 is CSTRGRWVHGQFF. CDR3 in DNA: TGTTCCACCAGGGGGAGGTGGGTCCATGGGCAGTTCTTC.